This is a list of T cell receptor beta chains from one sample in a study. TCRdb re-called the RT-PCR reads through MiXCR, storing one row per CDR3 protein. The table shows about 680,000 distinct CDR3 sequences, with approximately 15% occurring only once. Sequencing used memory CD4+ T cells from blood. These receptor sequences come from a female donor in good health, serving as a healthy control. Both conserved end residues are part of each CDR3. Each record gives: clone size, D gene, V gene, J gene, CDR3 protein, CDR3 DNA. A D gene is named only where the DNA matches it firmly. Clone size is given for some rows only: seen once, a few or many times, or a class if the clone is expanded.

abundance: .
d_gene: TRBD2
v_gene: TRBV5-4
j_gene: TRBJ2-1
CDR3aa: CASSLIREGRNEQFF
CDR3nt: TGTGCCAGCAGCTTAATCCGGGAGGGCAGGAATGAGCAGTTCTTC

abundance: few
d_gene: .
v_gene: TRBV10-1
j_gene: TRBJ1-1
CDR3aa: CASSESGRPLVTEAFF
CDR3nt: TGCGCCAGCAGTGAGTCAGGCAGGCCGCTGGTTACTGAAGCTTTCTTT

abundance: many
d_gene: TRBD1
v_gene: TRBV20-1
j_gene: TRBJ1-1
CDR3aa: CSASRDRNTEAFF
CDR3nt: TGCAGTGCTAGCCGGGACAGGAACACTGAAGCTTTCTTT

abundance: many
d_gene: TRBD2
v_gene: TRBV4-2
j_gene: TRBJ2-7
CDR3aa: CASSQAFGFSRRLAGYEQYF
CDR3nt: TGTGCCAGCAGCCAAGCCTTTGGGTTCTCTCGTAGACTAGCGGGTTACGAGCAGTACTTC

abundance: few
d_gene: TRBD1
v_gene: TRBV20-1
j_gene: TRBJ1-5
CDR3aa: CSARGTDDQPQHF
CDR3nt: TGCAGTGCCCGGGGGACAGATGATCAGCCCCAGCATTTT

abundance: .
d_gene: .
v_gene: TRBV6-5
j_gene: TRBJ1-2
CDR3aa: CASSYSLQGLYGYTF
CDR3nt: TGTGCCAGCAGTTACTCGTTACAGGGCCTATATGGCTACACCTTC

abundance: .
d_gene: .
v_gene: TRBV28
j_gene: TRBJ1-5
CDR3aa: CASSAEISNQPQHF
CDR3nt: TGTGCCAGCAGCGCCGAGATAAGCAATCAGCCCCAGCATTTT

abundance: few
d_gene: TRBD2
v_gene: TRBV20-1
j_gene: TRBJ2-3
CDR3aa: CSASRGRASTDTQYF
CDR3nt: TGCAGTGCTAGTCGCGGGAGGGCATCCACAGATACGCAGTATTTT

abundance: .
d_gene: .
v_gene: TRBV6-2/TRBV6-3
j_gene: TRBJ2-2
CDR3aa: CASSYGGFDTGELFF
CDR3nt: TGTGCCAGCAGTTACGGGGGATTTGATACCGGGGAGCTGTTTTTT

abundance: few
d_gene: .
v_gene: TRBV20-1
j_gene: TRBJ1-2
CDR3aa: CSASASQEGYGYTF
CDR3nt: TGCAGTGCTAGCGCGTCCCAGGAGGGCTATGGCTACACCTTC

abundance: few
d_gene: .
v_gene: TRBV6-1
j_gene: TRBJ1-1
CDR3aa: CASTRSPRGDTEAFF
CDR3nt: TGTGCCAGCACTAGATCCCCCCGCGGGGACACTGAAGCTTTCTTT

abundance: .
d_gene: .
v_gene: TRBV10-3
j_gene: TRBJ2-2
CDR3aa: CAISGDRELFF
CDR3nt: TGTGCCATCAGTGGGGACAGGGAGCTGTTTTTT

abundance: .
d_gene: .
v_gene: TRBV12-3/TRBV12-4
j_gene: TRBJ2-1
CDR3aa: CASSLNTGTPYNEQFF
CDR3nt: TGTGCCAGCAGTTTAAATACGGGAACCCCCTACAATGAGCAGTTCTTC

abundance: few
d_gene: .
v_gene: TRBV3-1
j_gene: TRBJ1-6
CDR3aa: CASSPLGAYSPLHF
CDR3nt: TGTGCCAGCAGCCCCCTTGGGGCGTATTCACCCCTCCACTTT

abundance: many
d_gene: TRBD1
v_gene: TRBV29-1
j_gene: TRBJ2-7
CDR3aa: CSGGQGGEQYF
CDR3nt: TGCAGCGGGGGACAGGGTGGGGAGCAGTACTTC

abundance: .
d_gene: .
v_gene: TRBV20-1
j_gene: TRBJ2-1
CDR3aa: CSASRRSSYNEQFF
CDR3nt: TGCAGTGCTAGTCGCAGGAGCTCCTACAATGAGCAGTTCTTC

abundance: many
d_gene: .
v_gene: TRBV18
j_gene: TRBJ2-6
CDR3aa: CASSPDTSGANVLTF
CDR3nt: TGTGCCAGCTCTCCAGACACTTCTGGGGCCAACGTCCTGACTTTC

abundance: few
d_gene: .
v_gene: TRBV12-3/TRBV12-4
j_gene: TRBJ2-5
CDR3aa: CASGTTVQETQYF
CDR3nt: TGTGCCAGCGGAACGACAGTTCAAGAGACCCAGTACTTC

abundance: few
d_gene: TRBD1
v_gene: TRBV3-1
j_gene: TRBJ2-1
CDR3aa: CASSLRTGLNNEQFF
CDR3nt: TGTGCCAGCAGCCTTAGGACAGGTTTAAACAATGAGCAGTTCTTC

abundance: few
d_gene: TRBD2
v_gene: TRBV24-1
j_gene: TRBJ2-1
CDR3aa: CATGHSSGRAYNEQFF
CDR3nt: TGTGCCACCGGACACAGTAGCGGGAGAGCCTACAATGAGCAGTTCTTC

abundance: .
d_gene: .
v_gene: TRBV20-1
j_gene: TRBJ1-5
CDR3aa: CSAEKDRTNQPQHF
CDR3nt: TGCAGTGCAGAAAAGGACCGGACCAATCAGCCCCAGCATTTT

abundance: .
d_gene: .
v_gene: TRBV5-1
j_gene: TRBJ1-6
CDR3aa: CASSLGQGEDPLHF
CDR3nt: TGCGCCAGCAGCTTGGGGCAGGGTGAAGATCCCCTCCACTTT

abundance: few
d_gene: .
v_gene: TRBV6-5
j_gene: TRBJ1-2
CDR3aa: CASSQDRRTYGYTF
CDR3nt: TGTGCCAGCTCTCAGGACCGAAGAACCTATGGCTACACCTTC

abundance: few
d_gene: .
v_gene: TRBV30
j_gene: TRBJ1-4
CDR3aa: CAKDEGEKLFF
CDR3nt: TGTGCCAAGGATGAGGGTGAAAAACTGTTTTTT

abundance: many
d_gene: TRBD1
v_gene: TRBV12-3/TRBV12-4
j_gene: TRBJ1-1
CDR3aa: CASSTVTGGTEAFF
CDR3nt: TGTGCCAGCAGCACCGTGACAGGGGGCACTGAAGCTTTCTTT

abundance: .
d_gene: .
v_gene: TRBV27
j_gene: TRBJ2-7
CDR3aa: CASIITRGGGLTYEQYF
CDR3nt: TGTGCCAGCATTATTACTAGGGGAGGGGGCCTTACCTACGAGCAGTACTTC

abundance: many
d_gene: .
v_gene: TRBV20-1
j_gene: TRBJ2-7
CDR3aa: CSARRVGGYEQYF
CDR3nt: TGCAGTGCTAGAAGGGTGGGGGGATACGAGCAGTACTTC

abundance: .
d_gene: .
v_gene: TRBV18
j_gene: TRBJ2-6
CDR3aa: CASSPPGLSGANVLTF
CDR3nt: TGTGCCAGCTCACCACCAGGACTCTCTGGGGCCAACGTCCTGACTTTC

abundance: many
d_gene: .
v_gene: TRBV4-2
j_gene: TRBJ1-2
CDR3aa: CASSQQGSYGYTF
CDR3nt: TGTGCCAGCAGCCAACAGGGTTCGTATGGCTACACCTTC

abundance: .
d_gene: .
v_gene: TRBV5-5
j_gene: TRBJ1-5
CDR3aa: CASRFQGIGSNQPQHF
CDR3nt: TGTGCCAGCAGGTTTCAGGGAATAGGGAGCAATCAGCCCCAGCATTTT

abundance: many
d_gene: .
v_gene: TRBV7-8
j_gene: TRBJ2-3
CDR3aa: CASSLVGLITDTQYF
CDR3nt: TGTGCCAGCAGCTTAGTGGGACTTATCACAGATACGCAGTATTTT

abundance: .
d_gene: TRBD1
v_gene: TRBV7-9
j_gene: TRBJ2-5
CDR3aa: CASSLAMGQAGETQYF
CDR3nt: TGTGCCAGCAGCTTAGCGATGGGACAGGCTGGCGAGACCCAGTACTTC

abundance: many
d_gene: .
v_gene: TRBV29-1
j_gene: TRBJ1-1
CDR3aa: CSGKQGSEAFF
CDR3nt: TGCAGCGGAAAACAAGGCTCTGAAGCTTTCTTT

abundance: many
d_gene: TRBD1
v_gene: TRBV20-1
j_gene: TRBJ2-3
CDR3aa: CSASGTGPPDTQYF
CDR3nt: TGCAGTGCTTCCGGGACAGGGCCCCCAGATACGCAGTATTTT

abundance: .
d_gene: TRBD1
v_gene: TRBV5-1
j_gene: TRBJ1-1
CDR3aa: CASSAGTGPFQAFF
CDR3nt: TGCGCCAGCAGCGCCGGGACAGGCCCATTTCAAGCTTTCTTT

abundance: .
d_gene: .
v_gene: TRBV5-1
j_gene: TRBJ1-2
CDR3aa: CASSLGVPSADYGYNF
CDR3nt: TGCGCCAGCAGCTTGGGGGTCCCCTCGGCGGACTATGGCTACAACTTC

abundance: many
d_gene: .
v_gene: TRBV5-1
j_gene: TRBJ2-3
CDR3aa: CASSLAALVGTDTQYF
CDR3nt: TGCGCCAGCAGCTTGGCTGCCCTGGTGGGGACAGATACGCAGTATTTT

abundance: .
d_gene: TRBD2
v_gene: TRBV24-1
j_gene: TRBJ2-1
CDR3aa: CATSDSSGGLPSYNEQFF
CDR3nt: TGTGCCACCAGTGATTCTAGCGGGGGCCTCCCCTCCTACAATGAGCAGTTCTTC

abundance: many
d_gene: TRBD2
v_gene: TRBV7-3
j_gene: TRBJ2-5
CDR3aa: CASSSLTSGRWQETQYF
CDR3nt: TGTGCCAGCAGCTCTCTGACTAGCGGGAGATGGCAAGAGACCCAGTACTTC

abundance: many
d_gene: TRBD2
v_gene: TRBV6-5
j_gene: TRBJ2-3
CDR3aa: CASRRSLADFTDTQYF
CDR3nt: TGTGCCAGCAGGAGATCCCTAGCGGACTTCACAGATACGCAGTATTTT

abundance: few
d_gene: TRBD1
v_gene: TRBV27
j_gene: TRBJ1-2
CDR3aa: CASSLSQGARKDGYTF
CDR3nt: TGTGCCAGCAGTTTGTCTCAGGGGGCGCGAAAGGATGGCTACACCTTC

abundance: many
d_gene: .
v_gene: TRBV10-3
j_gene: TRBJ2-3
CDR3aa: CAISESHLLVSTDTQYF
CDR3nt: TGTGCCATCAGTGAGTCCCACTTGCTGGTGAGCACAGATACGCAGTATTTT

abundance: few
d_gene: .
v_gene: TRBV20-1
j_gene: TRBJ1-5
CDR3aa: CSQGRQNQPQHF
CDR3nt: TGCAGCCAAGGACGGCAAAATCAGCCCCAGCATTTT

abundance: .
d_gene: TRBD2
v_gene: TRBV7-2
j_gene: TRBJ2-3
CDR3aa: CASSRSRVWASGRAPDTQYF
CDR3nt: TGTGCCAGCAGTCGGAGTAGGGTTTGGGCTAGCGGGAGGGCCCCAGATACGCAGTATTTT

abundance: .
d_gene: .
v_gene: TRBV18
j_gene: TRBJ2-1
CDR3aa: CASSPLLGRPLSYNEQFF
CDR3nt: TGTGCCAGCTCACCGCTCCTGGGACGGCCCCTTTCCTACAATGAGCAGTTCTTC

abundance: .
d_gene: TRBD2
v_gene: TRBV11-2
j_gene: TRBJ2-1
CDR3aa: CASSLGTRDNEQFF
CDR3nt: TGTGCCAGCAGCTTGGGGACTAGGGACAATGAGCAGTTCTTC

abundance: .
d_gene: .
v_gene: TRBV28
j_gene: TRBJ1-6
CDR3aa: CASSLIDAAANSPLHF
CDR3nt: TGTGCCAGCAGTTTAATCGACGCGGCGGCTAATTCACCCCTCCACTTT

abundance: many
d_gene: TRBD2
v_gene: TRBV12-3/TRBV12-4
j_gene: TRBJ2-3
CDR3aa: CASSFGSSGRTDTQYF
CDR3nt: TGTGCCAGCAGTTTTGGTTCTAGCGGGAGAACAGATACGCAGTATTTT

abundance: few
d_gene: .
v_gene: TRBV20-1
j_gene: TRBJ1-1
CDR3aa: CSTGGPSTEAFF
CDR3nt: TGCAGTACTGGAGGTCCTAGTACTGAAGCTTTCTTT

abundance: .
d_gene: .
v_gene: TRBV10-3
j_gene: TRBJ1-6
CDR3aa: CAISSGTKGPPLHF
CDR3nt: TGTGCCATTTCCTCCGGGACAAAAGGTCCTCCCCTCCACTTT

abundance: .
d_gene: .
v_gene: TRBV19
j_gene: TRBJ2-3
CDR3aa: CASSIRGGTDTQYF
CDR3nt: TGTGCCAGTAGTATCAGGGGTGGCACAGATACGCAGTATTTT

abundance: many
d_gene: .
v_gene: TRBV10-3
j_gene: TRBJ1-4
CDR3aa: CAISESDSPDGDEKLFF
CDR3nt: TGTGCCATCAGTGAGTCCGACAGCCCCGACGGAGATGAAAAACTGTTTTTT

abundance: few
d_gene: .
v_gene: TRBV9
j_gene: TRBJ2-1
CDR3aa: CASSVGVTIRYEQFF
CDR3nt: TGTGCCAGCAGCGTAGGAGTGACTATAAGATATGAGCAGTTCTTC

abundance: few
d_gene: .
v_gene: TRBV9
j_gene: TRBJ1-5
CDR3aa: CASSASTNQPQHF
CDR3nt: TGTGCCAGCAGCGCAAGTACTAATCAGCCCCAGCATTTT

abundance: many
d_gene: .
v_gene: TRBV10-3
j_gene: TRBJ2-1
CDR3aa: CAISERAPGLYGGEQFF
CDR3nt: TGTGCCATCAGTGAGCGGGCTCCGGGACTGTACGGGGGTGAGCAGTTCTTC